A single sample gave rise to the 12 T cell receptor beta chains below, sequenced in a study of control samples from healthy donors and cancer patients. Sequenced by immunoSEQ multiplex PCR; TCRdb stores in-frame clones only, minus some. The sample contains some 250,000 clones, almost 85% of which appear only once. Input material: PBMCs. These receptors were taken from a woman aged 60-75 years with lung cancer.

This clone was recorded many times. The chain combines TRBV27 with TRBJ1-6; D gene unclear. The CDR3 totals 13 residues. V lost 0 bases and J 8 bases, leaving 5 bases between the germline ends. In germline, CDR1 is MNHEY, CDR2 SMNVEV (reference sequence). The CDR3 DNA reads TGTGCCAGCAGTTTATCGCCCTATTCACCCCTCCACTTT. Its translation is CASSLSPYSPLHF.

V is TRBV5-4 and J is TRBJ2-5; D is perhaps TRBD2 (6 bases). The CDR3 is 16 amino acids. The germline V gene has CDR1 SGHNT and CDR2 YYREEE (reference sequence). V was clipped by 0 bases and J by 5 bases, with 17 bases between them. CDR3 sequence: CASSLDTGDAGETQYF. CDR3 DNA sequence: TGTGCCAGCAGCTTGGACACGGGGGACGCCGGGGAGACCCAGTACTTC.

This sequence joins TRBV18 and TRBJ1-2; possible D gene TRBD1, 5 bases. Trimming shortened V by 2 bases and J by 4 bases, and 8 bases separated the two germline ends. CDR1 is KGHSH, CDR2 LQKENI, per germline. The CDR3 has 13 amino acids. CDR3 amino acids: CASSPMGGYGYTF. For the CDR3, the DNA is TGTGCCAGCTCACCAATGGGGGGCTATGGCTACACCTTC. Full variable domain (outside the CDR3, taken from reference TRBV18 and TRBJ1-2): NAGVMQNPRHLVRRRGQEARLRCSPMKGHSHVYWYRQLPEEGLKFMVYLQKENIIDESGMPKERFSAEFPKEGPSILRIQQVVRGDSAAYFCASSPMGGYGYTFGSGTRLTVV.

The V and J genes are TRBV7-9 and TRBJ2-7; D is possibly TRBD1 (5 bases). CDR1 is SEHNR and CDR2 is FQNEAQ in the germline V gene (reference sequence). There are 15 residues in the CDR3. Trimming stripped 2 bases from V and 0 bases from J, with 11 bases between. For the CDR3, the DNA is TGTGCCAGCAGCTTATCACAGGTCACCTCCTACGAGCAGTACTTC. It yields the protein CASSLSQVTSYEQYF.

The CDR3 nucleotides read TGTGCCAGCTCCCCAGAGGGGACAGGACCCCAGCATTTT. It codes for CASSPEGTGPQHF. The gene calls are TRBV18 and TRBJ1-5, with 8 bases lining up with TRBD1. The V and J ends lost 6 bases and 10 bases, in that order; junction bases with no gene match: 8. This CDR3 contains 13 residues. Per germline, CDR1 KGHSH and CDR2 LQKENI.

This clone was detected only once. The chain joins TRBV5-1 to TRBJ2-5; D call uncertain. CDR1 is SGHRS, CDR2 YFSETQ, per germline. The CDR3 spans 14 residues. Trimming pared 0 bases from V and 1 base from J, leaving 7 bases between. The CDR3 nucleotides read TGCGCCAGCAGCTTGGCCCGGCCCCAAGAGACCCAGTACTTC. Protein: CASSLARPQETQYF.

The gene calls are TRBV3-1 (or the pseudogene TRBV3-2) and TRBJ1-6; no clear D gene. Germline lookup yields CDR1 LGHDT and CDR2 YNNKEL (reference sequence). V lost 0 bases, J lost 10 bases, and 16 bases lay in between. The CDR3 is 16 amino acids. The CDR3 region is CASSQDSAEPRSPLHF. CDR3 DNA: TGTGCCAGCAGCCAAGACTCGGCCGAGCCCCGATCACCCCTCCACTTT.

This clone was detected only once. The chain combines TRBV18 with TRBJ2-1, with a tentative D call TRBD2 (6 bases). V was cut by 3 bases and J by 8 bases, with 23 bases left in between. The CDR3 extends over 17 amino acids. The germline V gene has CDR1 KGHSH and CDR2 LQKENI. Here the CDR3 DNA reads TGTGCCAGCTCACCTCCCCGTGGGGGGAATGTGAGCGATGAGCAGTTCTTC. Protein: CASSPPRGGNVSDEQFF.

J is TRBJ1-1 and V is TRBV11-2, with D possibly TRBD1 on 5 matching bases. The CDR3 is 14 residues long. Germline assignment: CDR1 SGHAT and CDR2 FQNNGV. V was trimmed by 1 base and J by 4 bases, leaving 10 bases between them. This CDR3 is CASSLGQGSTEAFF. CDR3 coding DNA: TGTGCCAGCAGCTTAGGGCAGGGCAGCACTGAAGCTTTCTTT.

V usage is TRBV18 and J usage is TRBJ1-6; D uncertain. The CDR3 is made up of 15 amino acids. The V end was cut by 0 bases, the J end by 0 bases, with 3 bases between. Germline lookup yields CDR1 KGHSH and CDR2 LQKENI. In nucleotides, the CDR3 is TGTGCCAGCTCACCACCGAACTCCTATAATTCACCCCTCCACTTT. This gives the protein CASSPPNSYNSPLHF.

CDR3 protein: CASSTTSQGENQPQHF. The CDR3 nucleotides are TGTGCCAGCAGCACCACTTCACAGGGGGAGAATCAGCCCCAGCATTTT. The J gene is TRBJ1-5, the V gene TRBV21-1; the table's D gene call, TRBD1, was not cross checked with the DNA. TRBV21-1 is a recognized pseudogene. The CDR3 covers 16 residues.

This chain links TRBV11-2 with TRBJ2-7; TRBD1 matches 9 bases. Germline CDR1 reads SGHAT; CDR2 reads FQNNGV. This CDR3 spans 16 amino acids. V lost 6 bases and J lost 2; bases outside the gene matches: 11. Here the CDR3 DNA reads TGTGCCAGCAGGTCCTGGCAGGGACAGGGTACCTACGAGCAGTACTTC. Encoded protein: CASRSWQGQGTYEQYF.